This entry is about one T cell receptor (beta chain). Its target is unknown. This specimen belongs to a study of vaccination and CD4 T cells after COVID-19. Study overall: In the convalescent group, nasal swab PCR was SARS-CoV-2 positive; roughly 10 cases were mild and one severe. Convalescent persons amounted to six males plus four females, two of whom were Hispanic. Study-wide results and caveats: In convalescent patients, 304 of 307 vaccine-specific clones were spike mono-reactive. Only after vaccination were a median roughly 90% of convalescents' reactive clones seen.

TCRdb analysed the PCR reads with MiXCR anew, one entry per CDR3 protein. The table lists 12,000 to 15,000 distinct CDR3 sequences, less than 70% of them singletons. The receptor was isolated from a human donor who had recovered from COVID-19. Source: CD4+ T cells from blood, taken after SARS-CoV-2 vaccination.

The CDR3 DNA reads TGTGCCAGTAGGGGGGACAGGAGCAAAAACATTCAGTACTTC. It encodes CASRGDRSKNIQYF. This sequence joins TRBV19 and TRBJ2-4, with 8 bases fitting TRBD1. Germline CDR1 is LNHDA and CDR2 is SQIVND (reference sequence). Trimming at V came to 6 bases and at J to 3 bases, leaving 4 bases not matched to a gene. CDR3 length: 14 amino acids.